The entry below describes one TCR beta chain. Patients at the Seattle site were enrolled during active infection and followed longitudinally. In the original analysis: Reference gene primer amplification gave estimated nucleated cell counts. The protocol was immunoSEQ multiplex PCR, while the TCRdb copy is restricted to in-frame clones and leaves out a portion. D and trimming come from the DNA, and the V and J calls and clone size come from that table. The top ten clones hold more than 14% of a sample with 150,000 to 200,000 clones, 84% of them seen once. The data originate from a study of blood T cell repertoires in COVID-19. Study background: Donors in the United States, Italy and Spain gave samples during acute or convalescent COVID-19. T cells, B-cell-depleted T cells, or PBMCs provided the cDNA or gDNA that served as material.

The germline CDR1 and CDR2 sequences are SGHTS and YDEGEE. This CDR3 has 16 residues. V was cut by 1 base and J by 0 bases, with 11 bases left in between. This clonotype was sampled from a woman aged 70-85 years with COVID-19, enrolled during active disease. The J gene is TRBJ1-3, the V gene TRBV5-8; D is unresolved. The specimen was peripheral blood. For the CDR3, the DNA is TGTGCCAGCAGCTTGTATATCGGGGTCTCTGGAAACACCATATATTTT. It translates to CASSLYIGVSGNTIYF.